The clone carrying this T cell receptor beta chain was recorded at least ten times. Individuals selected for sequencing had exhibited CD8+CD57+ cell expansion on flow cytometry. This specimen comes from a study of CD8+CD57+ T cells in acquired aplastic anemia. CDR1 SEHNR and CDR2 FQNEAQ come from the germline V gene (reference sequence). The CDR3 contains 13 residues. With V trimmed by 5 bases and J by 3 bases, 1 base remained unmatched. The use of genomic DNA as template underpinned the TCR beta VDJ and CDR3 profiling. MiXCR was run by TCRdb on the reads, yielding one entry per CDR3 protein. The repertoire holds 150,000 to 180,000 distinct CDR3 sequences, with approximately 52% as singletons.

This chain connects TRBV7-9 to TRBJ2-3; 8 bases are a match to TRBD2. The clonotype was recovered from a human donor with aplastic anemia. Material for sequencing was sorted CD4+, CD8+, or CD8+CD57+ T cells (not recorded which) from PBMCs. CDR3 amino acids: CASSPGGTDTQYF. The CDR3, as DNA: TGTGCCAGCAGCCCGGGGGGGACAGATACGCAGTATTTT. Full variable domain (remainder filled in from reference TRBV7-9 and TRBJ2-3): DTGVSQNPRHKITKRGQNVTFRCDPISEHNRLYWYRQTLGQGPEFLTYFQNEAQLEKSRLLSDRFSAERPKGSFSTLEIQRTEQGDSAMYLCASSPGGTDTQYFGPGTRLTVL.